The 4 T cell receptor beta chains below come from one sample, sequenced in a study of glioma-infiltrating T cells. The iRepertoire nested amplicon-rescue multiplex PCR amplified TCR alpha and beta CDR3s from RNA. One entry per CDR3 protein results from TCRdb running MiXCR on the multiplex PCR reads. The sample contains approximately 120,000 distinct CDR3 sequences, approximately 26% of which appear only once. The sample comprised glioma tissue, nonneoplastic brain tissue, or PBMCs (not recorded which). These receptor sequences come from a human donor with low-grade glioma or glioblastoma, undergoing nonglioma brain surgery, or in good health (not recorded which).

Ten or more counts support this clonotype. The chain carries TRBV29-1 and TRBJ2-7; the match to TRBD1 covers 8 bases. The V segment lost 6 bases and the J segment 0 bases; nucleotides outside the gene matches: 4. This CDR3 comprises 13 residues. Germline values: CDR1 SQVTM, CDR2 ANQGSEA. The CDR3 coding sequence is TGCAGCGTCCCAGGGGGCCCCTCCTACGAGCAGTACTTC. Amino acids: CSVPGGPSYEQYF.

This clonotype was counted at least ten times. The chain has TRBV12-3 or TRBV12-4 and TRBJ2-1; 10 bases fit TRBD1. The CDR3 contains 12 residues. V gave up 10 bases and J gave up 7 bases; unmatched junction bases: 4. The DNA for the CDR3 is TGTGCCACCACGGGACAGGGGAATGAGCAGTTCTTC. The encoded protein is CATTGQGNEQFF.

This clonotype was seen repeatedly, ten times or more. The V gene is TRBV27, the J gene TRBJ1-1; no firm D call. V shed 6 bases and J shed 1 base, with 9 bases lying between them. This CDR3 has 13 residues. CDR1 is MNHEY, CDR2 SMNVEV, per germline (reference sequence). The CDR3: CASRLQRNTEAFF. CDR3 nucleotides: TGTGCCAGCAGGCTCCAGAGGAACACTGAAGCTTTCTTT.

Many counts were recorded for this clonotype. The CDR3 region is CASSQVGRTNGYTF. The CDR3 nucleotides read TGTGCCAGCAGCCAAGTGGGCAGGACCAATGGCTACACCTTC. The rearrangement joins TRBV3-1 to TRBJ1-2; no clear D gene. CDR3 length: 14 amino acids. Germline V gene lookup returns CDR1 LGHDT and CDR2 YNNKEL (reference sequence). Trimming cost V 1 base and J 6 bases, with 12 bases left between them.